This T cell receptor (beta chain) was profiled in a study of blood T cell repertoires in COVID-19 (dated by TCRdb to about 2020). For the wider study: Samples from collaborators originated in the United States, Italy and Spain and spanned both the acute and convalescent phases of COVID-19. The material from the prospective study consisted of cDNA or gDNA derived from T cells, B-cell-depleted T cells, or PBMCs. Subjects who had been exposed to COVID-19, were actively infected with it, or had recovered from it provided the deeply sampled blood TCRbeta repertoires that made up the dataset. The repertoires were released in a freely available public database meant as a resource for research on the immune response to SARS-CoV-2. Samples came from the ongoing ImmuneRACE study (first 160 participants) plus 1,254 subjects from 6 global collaborators. The sample metadata nearly always contained a de-identified subject ID, COVID-19 status, age in years and sex. HLA class I and class II types, where available, came from metadata supplied by the sample provider rather than from assay-based typing. The research as a whole found: Clinical and demographic metadata were provided uncurated, with the amount varying by source and participant.

As for this clone: Its target antigen remains unknown. No qualities accompany the bases; no much larger clone lies one base away.

TCRbeta CDR3 regions were amplified from genomic DNA by means of the immunoSEQ Assay, a bias-controlled multiplex PCR. From the authors' description of their analysis: The number of nucleated cells in each sample was estimated from the amplification of reference gene primers within the assay. Sequence reads were collapsed and filtered to measure the absolute abundance of every unique TCRbeta CDR3 rearrangement. Productive Simpson clonality was computed per sample as the square root of Simpson's diversity index over productive rearrangements. TCRdb re-hosts the immuneACCESS table, in-frame sequences only. Its copies lack some clones; in the studies checked, an unresolved V gene accounts for under half of them, and the cause for the rest is not known. V and J calls and clone size are as listed in that table; D and trimming were resolved from the DNA. The sample has approximately 150,000 clones on record, 70% to 90% of them singletons. Together, the top ten hold approximately 8.2% of the sample.

The germline V gene provides CDR1 SGHRS and CDR2 YFSETQ. V was cut back by 5 bases and J by 3 bases, leaving a gap of 8 bases between them. Counted from cysteine to phenylalanine, this CDR3 has 12 amino acids. The DNA shown is the 36-base CDR3, in frame from base 1. One collaborating source in Seattle enrolled patients during active infection and followed them longitudinally through the course of disease. Collaborating institutions collected whole blood in K2EDTA tubes following their own protocols. For TCRbeta analysis, collaborator samples were shipped as frozen whole blood, as isolated PBMCs, or as DNA extracted from either sample type.

This TCR came from a woman older than 75 with COVID-19, enrolled during active disease. This chain is built from TRBV5-1 and TRBJ1-1; no confident D gene assignment can be made. The sample consisted of peripheral blood. The CDR3 is CASSRVDTEAFF. The nucleotide sequence is given as TGCGCCAGCAGTAGAGTTGACACTGAAGCTTTCTTT.